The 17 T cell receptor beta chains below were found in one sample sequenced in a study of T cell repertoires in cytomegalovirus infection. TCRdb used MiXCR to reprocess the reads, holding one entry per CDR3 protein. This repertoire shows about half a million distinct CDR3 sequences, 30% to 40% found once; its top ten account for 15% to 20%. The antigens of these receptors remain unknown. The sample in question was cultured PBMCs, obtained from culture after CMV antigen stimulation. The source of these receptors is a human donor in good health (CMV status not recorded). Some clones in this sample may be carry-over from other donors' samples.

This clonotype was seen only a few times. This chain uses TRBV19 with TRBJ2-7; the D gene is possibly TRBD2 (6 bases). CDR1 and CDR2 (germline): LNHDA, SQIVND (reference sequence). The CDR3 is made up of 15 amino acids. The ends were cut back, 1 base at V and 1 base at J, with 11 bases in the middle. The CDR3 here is CASSIVNGGSYEQYF. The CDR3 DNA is TGTGCCAGTAGTATAGTAAACGGGGGATCCTACGAGCAGTACTTC.

The CDR3 region has the DNA TGTGCCAGCAGCCCGAGGACAGGGACTAGCGGGAGTTACGAGCAGTACTTC. Translation: CASSPRTGTSGSYEQYF. The rearrangement joins TRBV7-4 to TRBJ2-7; 14 nucleotides align to TRBD2. The V gene's germline CDR1 is SGHVT and CDR2 SQSDAQ. This CDR3 has 17 amino acids. The J segment lost 4 bases and the V segment lost 5 bases, leaving 10 bases of the junction unmatched. The full variable domain, with the rest looked up from reference TRBV7-4 and TRBJ2-7, is GAGVSQSPRYKVAKRGRDVALRCDSISGHVTLYWYRQTLGQGSEVLTYSQSDAQRDKSGRPSGRFSAERPERSVSTLKIQRTEQGDSAVYLCASSPRTGTSGSYEQYFGPGTRLTVT.

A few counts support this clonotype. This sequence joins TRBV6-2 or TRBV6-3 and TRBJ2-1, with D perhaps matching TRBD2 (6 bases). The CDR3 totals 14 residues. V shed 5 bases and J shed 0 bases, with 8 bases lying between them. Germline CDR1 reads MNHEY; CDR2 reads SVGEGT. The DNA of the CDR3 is TGTGCCAGCAGTACGGACTACTCCTACAATGAGCAGTTCTTC. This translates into CASSTDYSYNEQFF.

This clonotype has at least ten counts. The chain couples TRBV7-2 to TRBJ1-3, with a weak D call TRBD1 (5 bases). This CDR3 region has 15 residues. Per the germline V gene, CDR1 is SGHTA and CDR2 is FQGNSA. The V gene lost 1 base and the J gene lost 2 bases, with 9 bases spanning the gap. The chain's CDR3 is CASSLGPGPGNTIYF. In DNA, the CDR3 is TGTGCCAGCAGCTTAGGTCCAGGGCCTGGAAACACCATATATTTT.

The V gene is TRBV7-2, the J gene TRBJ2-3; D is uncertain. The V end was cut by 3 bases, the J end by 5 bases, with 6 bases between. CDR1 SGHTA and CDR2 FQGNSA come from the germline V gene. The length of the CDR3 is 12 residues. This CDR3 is CASSLFRDTQYF. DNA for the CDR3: TGTGCCAGCAGCTTGTTCAGAGATACGCAGTATTTT. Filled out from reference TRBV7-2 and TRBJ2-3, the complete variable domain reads GAGVSQSPSNKVTEKGKDVELRCDPISGHTALYWYRQSLGQGLEFLIYFQGNSAPDKSGLPSDRFSAERTGGSVSTLTIQRTQQEDSAVYLCASSLFRDTQYFGPGTRLTVL.

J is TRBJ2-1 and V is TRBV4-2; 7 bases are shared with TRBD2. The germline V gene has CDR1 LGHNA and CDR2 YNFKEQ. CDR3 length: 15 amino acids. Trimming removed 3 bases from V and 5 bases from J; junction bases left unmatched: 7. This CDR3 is CASSHSKREDNEQFF. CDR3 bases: TGTGCCAGCAGCCACTCAAAGCGGGAAGACAATGAGCAGTTCTTC.

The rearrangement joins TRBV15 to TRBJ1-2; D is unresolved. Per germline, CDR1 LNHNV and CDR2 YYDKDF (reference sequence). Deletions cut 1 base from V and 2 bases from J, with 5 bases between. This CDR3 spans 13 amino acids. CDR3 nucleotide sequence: TGTGCCACCAGCAGAGGGGGAAACTATGGCTACACCTTC. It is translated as CATSRGGNYGYTF. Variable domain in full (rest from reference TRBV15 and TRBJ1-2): DAMVIQNPRYQVTQFGKPVTLSCSQTLNHNVMYWYQQKSSQAPKLLFHYYDKDFNNEADTPDNFQSRRPNTSFCFLDIRSPGLGDTAMYLCATSRGGNYGYTFGSGTRLTVV.

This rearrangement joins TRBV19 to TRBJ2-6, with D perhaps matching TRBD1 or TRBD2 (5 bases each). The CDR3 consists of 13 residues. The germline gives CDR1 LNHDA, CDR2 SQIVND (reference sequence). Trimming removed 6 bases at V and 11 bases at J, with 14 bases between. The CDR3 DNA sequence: TGTGCCAGTAGCCCAGGGACGGTGGACGTCCTGACTTTC. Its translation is CASSPGTVDVLTF.

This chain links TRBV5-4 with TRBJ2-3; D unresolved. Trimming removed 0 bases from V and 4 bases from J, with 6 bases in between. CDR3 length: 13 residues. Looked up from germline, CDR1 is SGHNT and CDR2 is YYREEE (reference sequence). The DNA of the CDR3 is TGTGCCAGCAGCTTGGACTATTCAGATACGCAGTATTTT. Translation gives CASSLDYSDTQYF. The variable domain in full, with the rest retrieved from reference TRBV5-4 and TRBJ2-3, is ETGVTQSPTHLIKTRGQQVTLRCSSQSGHNTVSWYQQALGQGPQFIFQYYREEENGRGNFPPRFSGLQFPNYSSELNVNALELDDSALYLCASSLDYSDTQYFGPGTRLTVL.

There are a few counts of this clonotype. The CDR3 DNA reads as TGTGCCAGCAGTTTTCCCCCGGCGGGAGGTAATGAGCAGTTCTTC. The encoded protein is CASSFPPAGGNEQFF. V is TRBV12-3 or TRBV12-4 and J is TRBJ2-1; 8 bases agree with TRBD2. The CDR3 extends over 15 amino acids. With V trimmed by 3 bases and J by 7 bases, 8 bases remained unmatched.

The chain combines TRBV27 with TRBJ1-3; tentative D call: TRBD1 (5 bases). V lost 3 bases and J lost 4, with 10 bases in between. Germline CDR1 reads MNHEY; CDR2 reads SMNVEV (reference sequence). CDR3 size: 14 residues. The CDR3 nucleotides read TGTGCCAGCAGTTTTGGGGCAAAAGGAAACACCATATATTTT. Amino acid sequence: CASSFGAKGNTIYF.

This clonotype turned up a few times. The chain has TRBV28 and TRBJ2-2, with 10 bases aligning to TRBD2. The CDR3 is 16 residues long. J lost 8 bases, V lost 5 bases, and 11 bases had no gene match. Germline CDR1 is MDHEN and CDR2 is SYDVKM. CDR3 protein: CASSGQREGRAGELFF. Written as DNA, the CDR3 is TGTGCCAGCAGTGGACAGCGGGAGGGCCGGGCGGGGGAGCTGTTTTTT.

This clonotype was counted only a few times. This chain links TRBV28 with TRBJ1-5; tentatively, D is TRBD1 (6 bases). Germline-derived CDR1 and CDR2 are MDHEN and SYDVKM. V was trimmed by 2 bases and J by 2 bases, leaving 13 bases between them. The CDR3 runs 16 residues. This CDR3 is CASSLGGASGNQPQHF. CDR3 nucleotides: TGTGCCAGCAGTTTAGGGGGGGCCAGTGGCAATCAGCCCCAGCATTTT.

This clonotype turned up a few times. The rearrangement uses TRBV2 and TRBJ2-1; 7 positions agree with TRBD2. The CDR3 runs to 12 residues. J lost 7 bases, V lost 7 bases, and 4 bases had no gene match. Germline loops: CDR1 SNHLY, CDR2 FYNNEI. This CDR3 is CASKGGVNEQFF. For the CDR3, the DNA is TGTGCCAGCAAGGGAGGGGTGAATGAGCAGTTCTTC. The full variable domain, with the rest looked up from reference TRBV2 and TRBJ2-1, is EPEVTQTPSHQVTQMGQEVILRCVPISNHLYFYWYRQILGQKVEFLVSFYNNEISEKSEIFDDQFSVERPDGSNFTLKIRSTKLEDSAMYFCASKGGVNEQFFGPGTRLTVL.

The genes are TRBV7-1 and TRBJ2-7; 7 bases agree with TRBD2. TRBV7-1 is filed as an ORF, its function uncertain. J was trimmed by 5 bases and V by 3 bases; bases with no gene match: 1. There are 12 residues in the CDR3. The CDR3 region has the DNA TGTGCCAGCAGCTCTCTAGCGGACGAGCAGTACGTC. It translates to CASSSLADEQYV.

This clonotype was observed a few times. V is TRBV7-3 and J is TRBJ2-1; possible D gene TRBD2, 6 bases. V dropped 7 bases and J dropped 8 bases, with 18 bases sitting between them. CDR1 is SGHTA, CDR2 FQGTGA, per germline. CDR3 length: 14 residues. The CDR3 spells CASTAGPSSDEQFF. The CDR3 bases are TGTGCCAGCACCGCGGGACCCTCCTCCGATGAGCAGTTCTTC. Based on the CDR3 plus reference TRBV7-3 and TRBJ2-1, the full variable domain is GAGVSQTPSNKVTEKGKYVELRCDPISGHTALYWYRQSLGQGPEFLIYFQGTGAADDSGLPNDRFFAVRPEGSVSTLKIQRTERGDSAVYLCASTAGPSSDEQFFGPGTRLTVL.

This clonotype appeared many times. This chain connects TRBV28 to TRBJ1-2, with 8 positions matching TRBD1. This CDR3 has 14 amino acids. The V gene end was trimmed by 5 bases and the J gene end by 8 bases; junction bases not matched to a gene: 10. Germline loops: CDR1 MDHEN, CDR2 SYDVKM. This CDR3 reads CASSVTTGGWGYTF. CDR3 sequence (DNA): TGTGCCAGCAGTGTTACTACAGGGGGATGGGGCTACACCTTC.